These T cell receptor beta chains were read from a single sample in a study of Ad26.COV2.S vaccination and SARS-CoV-2 variants. This table comes from immunoSEQ multiplex PCR, and its TCRdb copy is limited to in-frame clones, with some not included. The data contain a few hundred thousand clones, roughly 84% of them seen just once; the ten biggest clones take up roughly 3.6%. The sample in question was peripheral blood, obtained in a trial of Ad26.COV2.S vaccine versus placebo. The origin of the receptors is a person aged 18-65 years who received the Ad26.COV2.S COVID-19 vaccine or a placebo. Both conserved end residues are part of each CDR3. The D gene is left open where the match is weak.

>TRBJ1-4|TRBV7-2|TRBD1
TGTGCCAGCAGCTCAAACGGACAGGGAGTTAATGAAAAACTGTTTTTT
CASSSNGQGVNEKLFF
>TRBJ1-1|TRBV5-8|TRBD1
TGTGCCAGCAGCCTTAGAGGGGGCGAGGCTGAAGCTTTCTTT
CASSLRGGEAEAFF
>TRBJ1-2|TRBV5-8|NA
TGTGCCAGCAGCCAAGCTTCGACAGGAGTCACTGGCTACACCTTC
CASSQASTGVTGYTF
>TRBJ1-2|TRBV18|NA
TGTGCCAGCTCATCCGGACAGCCCTTAGTGAGTGGCTACACCTTC
CASSSGQPLVSGYTF
>TRBJ2-4|TRBV10-2|NA
TGCGCCAGCAGTGAGAAAGGGGGTTGGACCAAAAACATTCAGTACTTC
CASSEKGGWTKNIQYF
>TRBJ1-6|TRBV4-2|NA
TGTGCCAGCAGCCAAGAAACGGTACAGGGAGTTGGATCACCCCTCCACTTT
CASSQETVQGVGSPLHF
>TRBJ1-1|TRBV6-5|TRBD1
TGTGCCAGCAGTTCGGGACAGCGAGCTTTCTTT
CASSSGQRAFF
>TRBJ2-2|TRBV6-5|NA
TGTGCCAGCAGTTCAGCCCCCTTCGGGGCCACCGGGGAGCTGTTTTTT
CASSSAPFGATGELFF
>TRBJ2-7|TRBV30|NA
TGTGCCTGCCACCGGGACACCGCTCCCTACGAGCAGTACTTC
CACHRDTAPYEQYF
>TRBJ2-3|TRBV24-1|NA
TGTGCCACCAGTGATCCTTCTAGGACGGGTAGCACAGATACGCAGTATTTT
CATSDPSRTGSTDTQYF
>TRBJ1-1|TRBV15|NA
TGTGCCACCAGCAGACAGGGAGTGTACACTGAAGCTTTCTTT
CATSRQGVYTEAFF
>TRBJ2-3|TRBV27|NA
TGTGCCAGCAGTTTTAAGGGGGGAAGGGGCACAGATACGCAGTATTTT
CASSFKGGRGTDTQYF
>TRBJ1-5|TRBV7-8|NA
TGTGCCAGCAGCTTAGCGTTGAGGGGCGATCAGCCCCAGCATTTT
CASSLALRGDQPQHF
>TRBJ2-4|TRBV19|NA
TGTGCCAGTAGTCTTGGGACACCTTTAGCCAAAAACATTCAGTACTTC
CASSLGTPLAKNIQYF
>TRBJ1-4|TRBV4-1|NA
TGCGCCAGCAGCCTCGAGGGGGGGCGAGGCGAAAAACTGTTTTTT
CASSLEGGRGEKLFF
>TRBJ2-1|TRBV5-1|NA
TGCGCCAGCAGCACCTCACTAGAGAATGAGCAGTTCTTC
CASSTSLENEQFF
>TRBJ2-5|TRBV10-3|NA
TGTGCCATCAAGTCCGCCGAAGAGACCCAGTACTTC
CAIKSAEETQYF
>TRBJ2-1|TRBV7-7|NA
TGTGCTAGCAGCTTAGGTCGGGGGTTCCACAATGAGCAGTTCTTC
CASSLGRGFHNEQFF
>TRBJ1-1|TRBV15|NA
TGTGCCACCAGCGGAGACGGGCTACGTCCTGAAGCTTTCTTT
CATSGDGLRPEAFF
>TRBJ2-7|TRBV5-1|TRBD1
TGCGCCAGCAGGCCTGCCGAGGACAGGGAATTCTTC
CASRPAEDREFF